A selection of T cell receptor beta chains follows, all from one sample in a study of radiotherapy plus CTLA-4 blockade in lung cancer. This table comes from immunoSEQ multiplex PCR, and its TCRdb copy is limited to in-frame clones, with some not included. Here the sample spans tens of thousands of clones, 65% to 80% being singletons. Source: peripheral blood, taken from a patient treated with radiotherapy plus ipilimumab. Source of these receptors: a human donor with non-small cell lung cancer whose response to radiotherapy plus ipilimumab could not be evaluated. The CDR3 runs from the conserved cysteine through the conserved F or W. The D gene is left open where the match is weak. The size of a clone is reported for some rows only, either as once, few or many, or as a class for expanded clones.

clone_size j_call v_call d_call cdr3_aa cdr3_nt
. TRBJ2-1 TRBV9 TRBD2 CASSATSGRTNEQFF TGTGCCAGCAGCGCCACTAGCGGGAGAACGAATGAGCAGTTCTTC
. TRBJ2-3 TRBV6-5 . CASTSTEFDTQYF TGTGCCAGCACCTCCACGGAGTTCGATACGCAGTATTTT
few TRBJ2-3 TRBV27 TRBD1 CASSITGQGANFLTDTQYF TGTGCCAGCAGTATAACCGGACAGGGGGCTAATTTTCTCACAGATACGCAGTATTTT
. TRBJ1-1 TRBV13 . CASSLTVGQNTEAFF TGTGCCAGCAGCTTGACCGTTGGACAAAACACTGAAGCTTTCTTT
. TRBJ2-2 TRBV19 TRBD1 CASSTQGVNTGELFF TGTGCCAGTAGTACGCAGGGGGTAAACACCGGGGAGCTGTTTTTT
. TRBJ1-4 TRBV7-9 . CASSSMETDNEKLFF TGTGCCAGCAGCTCAATGGAGACAGATAATGAAAAACTGTTTTTT
few TRBJ1-5 TRBV28 TRBD1 CASSFTAGTGGSNQPQHF TGTGCCAGCAGTTTTACTGCCGGGACAGGGGGAAGCAATCAGCCCCAGCATTTT
. TRBJ2-5 TRBV28 TRBD2 CATWASGRMETQYF TGTGCCACTTGGGCTAGCGGGAGAATGGAGACCCAGTACTTC
. TRBJ2-7 TRBV6-5 TRBD1 CASSYGTGPYEQYF TGTGCCAGCAGTTACGGGACAGGGCCCTACGAGCAGTACTTC
. TRBJ1-2 TRBV6-4 . CASRPDSTLANYGYTF TGTGCCAGCAGACCCGACAGCACTCTAGCTAACTATGGCTACACCTTC
. TRBJ1-5 TRBV6-5 . CASREGNQPQHF TGTGCCAGCAGAGAGGGCAATCAGCCCCAGCATTTT
. TRBJ2-2 TRBV9 TRBD1 CASSVGQGTGELFF TGTGCCAGCAGCGTCGGACAGGGTACCGGGGAGCTGTTTTTT
. TRBJ2-7 TRBV7-9 TRBD2 CASSAGTSGRWTYEQYF TGTGCCAGCAGCGCCGGGACTAGCGGGAGATGGACCTACGAGCAGTACTTC
once TRBJ1-6 TRBV14 . CASSLRQVNSPLHF TGTGCCAGCAGCCTGCGACAAGTTAATTCACCCCTCCACTTT
. TRBJ1-1 TRBV7-2 TRBD1 CASSLDRGMSTEAFF TGTGCCAGCAGCTTAGACAGGGGAATGAGCACTGAAGCTTTCTTT
. TRBJ2-7 TRBV5-1 . CASSLDGAPSYEQYF TGCGCCAGCAGCTTGGATGGGGCCCCATCCTACGAGCAGTACTTC
once TRBJ1-4 TRBV15 . CATSRDPRRATTNEKLFF TGTGCCACCAGCAGAGATCCCCGCAGGGCAACAACTAATGAAAAACTGTTTTTT
medium-sized TRBJ1-1 TRBV5-1 . CASSLGRGTEAFF TGCGCCAGCAGCTTGGGACGGGGGACTGAAGCTTTCTTT
. TRBJ2-7 TRBV28 TRBD1 CASISTGSNEQYF TGTGCCAGCATTTCGACAGGGAGCAACGAGCAGTACTTC
. TRBJ2-2 TRBV5-1 . CASSLEAEVSGELFF TGCGCCAGCAGCCTGGAGGCCGAGGTGTCCGGGGAGCTGTTTTTT
. TRBJ1-2 TRBV19 . CASSITGANYGYTF TGTGCCAGTAGTATAACAGGAGCTAACTATGGCTACACCTTC
. TRBJ2-3 TRBV7-9 . CASSLDGGGADTQYF TGTGCCAGCAGCTTAGATGGAGGGGGGGCAGATACGCAGTATTTT
. TRBJ1-5 TRBV19 TRBD1 CASRNPTGDSNQPQHF TGTGCCAGCCGAAACCCGACAGGGGATAGCAATCAGCCCCAGCATTTT
. TRBJ1-2 TRBV6-1 TRBD1 CASSGTGGAYYGYTF TGTGCCAGCAGTGGCACAGGGGGCGCCTACTATGGCTACACCTTC
. TRBJ1-3 TRBV19 . CASNGAGNTIYF TGTGCCAGTAACGGAGCCGGAAACACCATATATTTT
. TRBJ2-3 TRBV4-1 TRBD2 CASSQRGGDTDTQYF TGCGCCAGCAGCCAACGGGGGGGGGACACAGATACGCAGTATTTT
. TRBJ2-1 TRBV18 TRBD2 CASSRQPGLAAGNEQFF TGTGCCAGCTCACGTCAACCGGGACTAGCGGCGGGAAATGAGCAGTTCTTC
. TRBJ1-1 TRBV18 . CASSSLGAEAFF TGTGCCAGCTCATCACTTGGGGCAGAAGCTTTCTTT
. TRBJ1-4 TRBV4-3 . CASSHETRVRDEKLFF TGCGCCAGCAGCCATGAGACCCGGGTCCGAGATGAAAAACTGTTTTTT
. TRBJ2-7 TRBV28 . CASSSPPTGTYEQYF TGTGCCAGCAGTTCACCTCCCACAGGGACCTACGAGCAGTACTTC
. TRBJ1-5 TRBV4-1 TRBD1 CASSQAPYRGLNQPQHF TGCGCCAGCAGCCAGGCACCATACAGGGGGTTGAACCAGCCCCAGCATTTT
. TRBJ2-5 TRBV5-4 TRBD2 CASSLYSSGKETQYF TGTGCCAGCAGCTTGTATTCTAGCGGAAAAGAGACCCAGTACTTC
once TRBJ2-7 TRBV6-1 . CASSEHRVYEQYF TGTGCCAGCAGTGAGCACAGGGTATACGAGCAGTACTTC
. TRBJ2-3 TRBV2 TRBD2 CASSEDEGRVGLGTDTQYF TGTGCCAGCAGTGAGGACGAGGGGAGAGTGGGACTAGGTACAGATACGCAGTATTTT
once TRBJ2-1 TRBV30 . CAWSVLLENEQFF TGTGCCTGGAGTGTACTATTGGAGAATGAGCAGTTCTTC
. TRBJ1-2 TRBV9 TRBD1 CASSLDRADYGYTF TGTGCCAGCAGCTTGGACAGGGCAGACTATGGCTACACCTTC
. TRBJ2-7 TRBV7-8 . CASSLDSGGWVYEQYF TGTGCCAGCAGCTTAGATTCCGGAGGATGGGTATACGAGCAGTACTTC
. TRBJ2-1 TRBV29-1 TRBD1 CSVQRDRSYNEQFF TGCAGCGTCCAACGGGACAGGAGCTACAATGAGCAGTTCTTC
. TRBJ1-3 TRBV27 . CASSLYGSGNTIYF TGTGCCAGCAGTTTATACGGCTCTGGAAACACCATATATTTT
once TRBJ2-7 TRBV19 TRBD1 CASSIDSRGRRTYEQYF TGTGCCAGTAGTATAGATTCCAGGGGGCGCCGGACCTACGAGCAGTACTTC
. TRBJ2-1 TRBV6-1 TRBD2 CASSATSVSYNEQFF TGTGCCAGCAGTGCCACTAGCGTTTCCTACAATGAGCAGTTCTTC
. TRBJ1-2 TRBV5-8 . CAEYGGYTF TGTGCAGAATACGGTGGCTACACCTTC
. TRBJ2-1 TRBV7-8 TRBD2 CASTSRFERGTNEQFF TGTGCCAGCACGTCCAGATTTGAGCGGGGGACCAATGAGCAGTTCTTC
. TRBJ2-5 TRBV10-3 . CAISESTQIRSQYF TGTGCCATCAGTGAGTCGACTCAGATTCGGTCCCAGTACTTC
few TRBJ2-1 TRBV6-1 TRBD1 CASSEQTGGLDEQFF TGTGCCAGCAGTGAACAGACAGGGGGCCTCGATGAGCAGTTCTTC
. TRBJ2-2 TRBV6-5 . CASSYSGGRNTGELFF TGTGCCAGCAGTTACTCGGGGGGGCGGAACACCGGGGAGCTGTTTTTT
. TRBJ2-1 TRBV9 TRBD2 CASSAGAGGPNEQFF TGTGCCAGCAGCGCAGGAGCGGGGGGGCCGAATGAGCAGTTCTTC
. TRBJ1-2 TRBV30 . CAWSVGRPNYGYTF TGTGCCTGGAGTGTCGGCAGGCCTAACTATGGCTACACCTTC
once TRBJ2-2 TRBV14 TRBD2 CASSQPLGVVSGSYNTGELFF TGTGCCAGCAGCCAACCCCTAGGGGTTGTTAGCGGGAGCTATAACACCGGGGAGCTGTTTTTT
. TRBJ2-5 TRBV4-1 TRBD2 CASSTPPASGSREQYF TGCGCCAGCAGCACACCCCCAGCTAGCGGGAGTCGGGAGCAGTACTTC
. TRBJ1-2 TRBV18 TRBD1 CASSPSRQGERYGYTF TGTGCCAGCTCACCATCCAGACAGGGGGAGAGATATGGCTACACCTTC
. TRBJ2-6 TRBV4-3 . CASSHRTGTAGSGANVLTF TGCGCCAGCAGCCACCGAACAGGGACAGCGGGCTCTGGGGCCAACGTCCTGACTTTC
. TRBJ1-5 TRBV4-1 TRBD1 CASSQVGRGGNQPQHF TGCGCCAGCAGCCAAGTCGGCAGGGGGGGCAATCAGCCCCAGCATTTT
. TRBJ1-5 TRBV18 TRBD1 CASSGQGDQPQHF TGTGCCAGCTCCGGACAGGGTGATCAGCCCCAGCATTTT
. TRBJ1-5 TRBV7-9 . CASSLGDTINQPQHF TGTGCCAGCAGCTTAGGGGACACGATCAATCAGCCCCAGCATTTT